Each of the 29 T cell receptor beta chains below was sequenced from the same sample in a study of radiation and T cells in renal cell carcinoma. This table comes from immunoSEQ multiplex PCR, and its TCRdb copy is limited to in-frame clones, with some not included. The sample consists of about 13,000 clones, more than 30% of them appearing once. Treatment: 15 Gy SBRT to primary tumor, nephrectomy 4 weeks later. Sequenced material: tumor tissue, taken from a patient whose treatment included radiotherapy and nephrectomy. The receptors come from a man in his sixties with renal cell carcinoma.

Many counts were recorded for this clone. The CDR3 DNA reads TGCGCCAGCAGCTTGGTTAGGACAGGGTATGGCTACACCTTC. This sequence encodes CASSLVRTGYGYTF. The V gene is TRBV5-1, the J gene TRBJ1-2, with 8 bases identical to TRBD1. V dropped 0 bases and J dropped 5; count of bases not matched to a gene: 3. CDR1 and CDR2 from the germline V gene are SGHRS and YFSETQ. The length of the CDR3 is 14 residues.

By share, this clone ranks as medium-sized. V and J are TRBV4-1 and TRBJ1-2; tentative D call: TRBD1 (5 bases). Germline values: CDR1 MGHRA, CDR2 YSYEKL. This CDR3 is 13 amino acids long. V was pared by 4 bases and J by 3 bases, with 9 bases between. CDR3 in DNA: TGCGCCAGCAGCCCGGGGGGGGACTATGGCTACACCTTC. It specifies CASSPGGDYGYTF.

This chain uses TRBV29-1 with TRBJ1-1; tentatively, D is TRBD1 (6 bases). Germline V gene lookup returns CDR1 SQVTM and CDR2 ANQGSEA. V lost 7 bases to trimming and J lost 0 bases, with 15 bases between them. This CDR3 is built from 14 residues. CDR3 residues: CSAEGGDLNTEAFF. The CDR3 bases are TGCAGCGCCGAGGGGGGGGATCTGAACACTGAAGCTTTCTTT.

Only one count was recorded for this clone. In nucleotides, the CDR3 is TGCGCCAGCAGCTTCGGGACAGGGCTCGTCACTGAAGCTTTCTTT. Translated, it gives CASSFGTGLVTEAFF. The chain carries TRBV5-1 and TRBJ1-1, with TRBD1 matching 9 bases. The CDR3 loop spans 15 amino acids. Germline V gene data show CDR1 as SGHRS and CDR2 as YFSETQ. The junction had 6 bases not matched to a gene; V was cut back by 2 bases and J by 4 bases.

This clone has more than one count but fewer than ten. The chain combines TRBV30 with TRBJ1-1; D remains ambiguous. V was shortened by 0 bases and J by 4 bases, with 12 bases between the two germline ends. Germline assignment: CDR1 GTSNPN and CDR2 SVGIG (reference sequence). CDR3 length: 14 amino acids. The CDR3 region has the DNA TGTGCCTGGAGTGTAGGAGTACCGGGCACTGAAGCTTTCTTT. Its protein is CAWSVGVPGTEAFF.

This clone was observed a handful of times. The V gene is TRBV18, the J gene TRBJ2-7; 8 bases agree with TRBD1. V shed 2 bases and J 5 bases; nucleotides not matched to a gene: 2. There are 13 residues in the CDR3. The V gene's germline CDR1 is KGHSH and CDR2 LQKENI. CDR3 DNA sequence: TGTGCCAGCTCACCAATACAGGGGGACGAGCAGTACTTC. Amino acids: CASSPIQGDEQYF.

This clone was seen a few times. This chain uses TRBV27 with TRBJ2-5; no clear D gene. Trimming removed 2 bases at V and 4 bases at J, with 2 bases between. This CDR3 has 11 amino acids. Germline V gene sequence: CDR1 MNHEY, CDR2 SMNVEV (reference sequence). Written as DNA, the CDR3 is TGTGCCAGCAGTTTAGGAGAGACCCAGTACTTC. Translating it yields CASSLGETQYF.

The rearrangement uses TRBV11-2 and TRBJ2-1, with D hard to call. V lost 6 bases and J lost 10, with 19 bases in between. The germline CDR1 and CDR2 sequences are SGHAT and FQNNGV. This CDR3 comprises 14 residues. CDR3 nucleotide sequence: TGTGCCAGCAGACGAAATATAGCAGGCCGGGAGCAGTTCTTC. It specifies CASRRNIAGREQFF.

The rearrangement joins TRBV13 to TRBJ2-1; TRBD2 agrees at 8 bases. The CDR3 has 15 amino acids. V shed 5 bases, J shed 4 bases, and the junction held 7 bases outside the gene matches. From germline, CDR1 is PRHDT and CDR2 FYEKMQ (reference sequence). The CDR3 is CASSGSGVHYNEQFF. DNA for the CDR3: TGTGCCAGCAGCGGTAGCGGGGTTCATTACAATGAGCAGTTCTTC.

The V call is TRBV30, the J call TRBJ2-3, with 9 positions matching TRBD2. Germline assignment: CDR1 GTSNPN and CDR2 SVGIG (reference sequence). This CDR3 is 15 amino acids long. J lost 2 bases, V lost 3 bases, and 6 bases had no gene match. CDR3 amino acids: CAWRTSSGATDTQYF. The CDR3 DNA follows: TGTGCCTGGAGGACGTCTAGCGGGGCCACAGATACGCAGTATTTT.

This clone was detected a few times. The chain recombines TRBV29-1 with TRBJ2-6, with D perhaps TRBD1 (5 bases). The V gene's germline CDR1 is SQVTM and CDR2 ANQGSEA. The V end was cut by 1 base, the J end by 2 bases, with 18 bases between. The CDR3 covers 18 residues. The CDR3 is CSVEAEGARRAGANVLTF. CDR3 coding DNA: TGCAGCGTTGAAGCCGAAGGGGCGCGTAGAGCTGGGGCCAACGTCCTGACTTTC.

This clone was seen a handful of times. The rearrangement joins TRBV5-1 to TRBJ1-1, with no clear D. V lost 4 bases and J 5 bases, leaving 15 bases between the germline ends. Germline CDR1 reads SGHRS; CDR2 reads YFSETQ. The CDR3 spans 14 residues. CDR3 amino acids: CASSVTVGKTEAFF. The CDR3 DNA reads TGCGCCAGCAGCGTTACCGTTGGAAAGACTGAAGCTTTCTTT.

The chain has TRBV7-6 and TRBJ1-2, with TRBD1 matching over 9 bases. J was trimmed by 8 bases and V by 5 bases; bases with no gene match: 9. The germline V gene encodes CDR1 SGHVS and CDR2 FNYEAQ. This CDR3 is built from 14 residues. The CDR3 sequence: CASSQPGQGKGYTF. CDR3 nucleotide sequence: TGTGCCAGCAGCCAACCCGGACAGGGGAAGGGCTACACCTTC. Using reference TRBV7-6 and TRBJ1-2 for the parts outside the CDR3, the full variable domain is GAGVSQSPRYKVTKRGQDVALRCDPISGHVSLYWYRQALGQGPEFLTYFNYEAQQDKSGLPNDRFSAERPEGSISTLTIQRTEQRDSAMYRCASSQPGQGKGYTFGSGTRLTVV.

This chain links TRBV11-2 with TRBJ2-7, with 10 bases fitting TRBD1. Trimming removed 5 bases from V and 3 bases from J; junction bases left unmatched: 4. CDR3 length: 14 amino acids. In germline, CDR1 is SGHAT, CDR2 FQNNGV. The CDR3 here is CASSAGQGYYEQYV. CDR3 bases: TGTGCCAGCAGCGCGGGACAGGGGTACTACGAGCAGTACGTC.

This clone was counted only a few times. This chain uses TRBV29-1 with TRBJ2-5; D tentatively fits TRBD1 or TRBD2 (7 bases each). Per the germline V gene, CDR1 is SQVTM and CDR2 is ANQGSEA. The CDR3 covers 14 residues. V shed 2 bases and J shed 5 bases, with 15 bases lying between them. The CDR3 here is CSVELGGGMETQYF. CDR3 DNA sequence: TGCAGCGTTGAATTGGGAGGGGGCATGGAGACCCAGTACTTC.

The V call is TRBV30, the J call TRBJ2-4; a weak D match, TRBD1 (5 bases). The germline V and J ends were trimmed by 3 bases and 0 bases, with 18 bases remaining between them. The CDR3 runs 17 residues. Looked up from germline, CDR1 is GTSNPN and CDR2 is SVGIG (reference sequence). This CDR3 reads CAWRTEKQALAKNIQYF. DNA of the CDR3: TGTGCCTGGAGAACAGAGAAACAGGCTTTAGCCAAAAACATTCAGTACTTC.

This chain links TRBV5-4 with TRBJ1-6; tentatively, D is TRBD1 (6 bases). The CDR3 is 15 amino acids. V lost 4 bases to trimming and J lost 4 bases, with 12 bases between them. In germline, CDR1 is SGHNT, CDR2 YYREEE (reference sequence). CDR3 region: CASSDGQNYNSPLHF. The CDR3 DNA reads TGTGCCAGCAGCGACGGACAGAATTATAATTCACCCCTCCACTTT.

This clone was counted a few times. The chain is built from TRBV12-5 and TRBJ2-5, with D maybe TRBD2 (5 bases). Germline V lookup: CDR1 LGHNT, CDR2 FRNRAP. Between the trimmed V and J ends, which lost 4 bases and 5 bases, there was a span of 14 bases. The CDR3 extends over 14 amino acids. CDR3 amino acids: CASGWGEVGETQYF. The CDR3 nucleotides read TGTGCTAGTGGTTGGGGAGAGGTCGGGGAGACCCAGTACTTC. Full variable domain (outside the CDR3, taken from reference TRBV12-5 and TRBJ2-5): DARVTQTPRHKVTEMGQEVTMRCQPILGHNTVFWYRQTMMQGLELLAYFRNRAPLDDSGMPKDRFSAEMPDATLATLKIQPSEPRDSAVYFCASGWGEVGETQYFGPGTRLLVL.

The V call is TRBV9, the J call TRBJ1-4, with D perhaps TRBD1 (6 bases). The germline V and J ends were trimmed by 3 bases and 4 bases, with 16 bases remaining between them. CDR3 size: 16 residues. Germline V CDR1 and CDR2: SGDLS, YYNGEE. This CDR3 reads CASSAELGGLNEKLFF. The CDR3 DNA is TGTGCCAGCAGCGCCGAGTTGGGGGGCCTTAATGAAAAACTGTTTTTT. Supplemented by reference TRBV9 and TRBJ1-4, the full variable domain reads DSGVTQTPKHLITATGQRVTLRCSPRSGDLSVYWYQQSLDQGLQFLIQYYNGEERAKGNILERFSAQQFPDLHSELNLSSLELGDSALYFCASSAELGGLNEKLFFGSGTQLSVL.

V gene TRBV10-3 combines with J gene TRBJ2-7; no reliable D call. CDR1 and CDR2 (germline): ENHRY, SYGVKD. The V end lost 3 bases, the J end lost 3 bases, and 12 bases lay between the germline ends. This CDR3 spans 14 amino acids. The CDR3 nucleotides read TGTGCCATCAGTGACACATCCAGCAACTACGAGCAGTACTTC. As protein: CAISDTSSNYEQYF.

The chain has TRBV5-1 and TRBJ2-5; D is perhaps TRBD1 (5 bases). Per germline, CDR1 SGHRS and CDR2 YFSETQ. With 1 base removed from V and 2 bases from J, the gap between germline ends came to 12 bases. The CDR3 has 15 amino acids. The CDR3 loop reads CASSLQGRVQETQYF. In DNA form, the CDR3 reads TGCGCCAGCAGCTTGCAGGGCCGAGTGCAAGAGACCCAGTACTTC.

This rearrangement joins TRBV29-1 to TRBJ1-2; D might be TRBD1 (6 bases). The germline V gene encodes CDR1 SQVTM and CDR2 ANQGSEA. The CDR3 runs 12 residues. Trimming removed 0 bases at V and 7 bases at J, with 9 bases between. The CDR3 loop is CSVEEGGGGYTF. The DNA of the CDR3 is TGCAGCGTTGAAGAAGGGGGAGGTGGCTACACCTTC.

The CDR3 loop is CACREGPYNEQFF. The CDR3 DNA reads as TGTGCCTGCAGGGAGGGCCCTTACAATGAGCAGTTCTTC. The rearrangement links TRBV30 to TRBJ2-1; 7 bases align to TRBD2. Trimming at V came to 6 bases and at J to 4 bases, leaving 6 bases not matched to a gene. There are 13 residues in the CDR3. From germline, CDR1 is GTSNPN and CDR2 SVGIG (reference sequence).

This clone is medium-sized within its sample. The genes are TRBV2 and TRBJ2-3; 7 bases align to TRBD2. The CDR3 loop spans 17 amino acids. J was trimmed by 1 base and V by 4 bases; bases with no gene match: 11. Germline V lookup: CDR1 SNHLY, CDR2 FYNNEI. CDR3: CASSGAGASFGTDTQYF. CDR3 nucleotides: TGTGCCAGCAGTGGGGCGGGAGCGTCGTTTGGCACAGATACGCAGTATTTT.

The V and J genes are TRBV7-2 and TRBJ1-1; 8 nucleotides agree with TRBD1. Germline V gene data show CDR1 as SGHTA and CDR2 as FQGNSA. This CDR3 is built from 18 residues. With 2 bases clipped from V and 1 base from J, the junction kept 12 bases outside the gene matches. Here the CDR3 reads CASSLRATGGGTNTEAFF. The CDR3 bases are TGTGCCAGCAGCTTAAGGGCCACAGGGGGTGGTACGAACACTGAAGCTTTCTTT.

The chain combines TRBV6-6 with TRBJ2-3; D not certain. Germline V CDR1 and CDR2: MNHNY, SVGAGI (reference sequence). This CDR3 spans 14 amino acids. V lost 2 bases, J lost 0 bases, and 6 bases lay in between. The CDR3 here is CASSYVTSTDTQYF. The CDR3 nucleotides read TGTGCCAGCAGTTACGTGACTAGCACAGATACGCAGTATTTT.

This clone was counted ten times or more. The V gene is TRBV9, the J gene TRBJ1-1; D ambiguous. Germline V gene data show CDR1 as SGDLS and CDR2 as YYNGEE. CDR3 length equals 12 residues. V was trimmed by 3 bases and J by 4 bases, leaving 7 bases between them. DNA of the CDR3: TGTGCCAGCAGCGGAGACGGCACTGAAGCTTTCTTT. Translated: CASSGDGTEAFF.

The J gene is TRBJ2-7, the V gene TRBV6-1; possible D gene TRBD1, 5 bases. The V and J ends lost 1 base and 2 bases respectively, with 12 bases between them. CDR1 and CDR2 (germline): MNHNS, SASEGT. The CDR3 loop spans 15 amino acids. The CDR3, as DNA: TGTGCCAGCAGTGAAGAGGGGCACCAAACCTACGAGCAGTACGTC. Its protein product is CASSEEGHQTYEQYV.

This clone was recorded a few times. The chain has TRBV30 and TRBJ1-5; 7 bases are a match to TRBD1. J was trimmed by 2 bases and V by 2 bases; bases with no gene match: 3. The CDR3 runs to 14 residues. The germline V gene encodes CDR1 GTSNPN and CDR2 SVGIG (reference sequence). CDR3 in DNA: TGTGCCTGGAGTCAGGGGGTTGGCAATCAGCCCCAGCATTTT. As protein: CAWSQGVGNQPQHF.